This T cell receptor beta chain was profiled in a study of T cell clonotyping in hematopoietic cell transplantation (dated by TCRdb to the early 2020s). Regarding the complete study: Pretransplant recipient samples were obtained after cytoreduction. The study collected 135 blood samples from some 33 consecutive transplant recipients and their related donors. Patient recruitment ran from 2015 to January 2017, and follow-up continued until late 2020 or death. Broader findings and caveats from the paper: The sample size was limited, and because cells were not sorted, the contributions of CD4 and CD8 repertoires could not be separated. Only a small fraction of recipient repertoires overlapped donor repertoires, with over 97% appearing de novo at the given depth. After transplant, TCR diversity in recipients dropped, and pathologically expanded clonotypes climbed progressively between day 30 and day 180. Broader TCR repertoire diversity after transplant was predicted by Inverse Simpson Index values from donors and from recipients before transplant.

V is cut by 3 bases and J by 4 bases, and the space between the germline ends is 15 bases. The CDR1 and CDR2 encoded by the germline V gene are KGHSH and LQKENI. The CDR3 numbers 16 residues from cysteine through phenylalanine. Of all the DNA, just the CDR3 is kept, 48 bases in frame from base 1. The immunoSEQ assay, a bias-controlled multiplex PCR using V- and J-specific primers, was used to amplify TCR beta CDR3 regions from genomic DNA. A proprietary barcode and Illumina adapter sequences were added to the CDR3 amplicons in a second PCR step. An Illumina MiSeq instrument was used for sequencing of the CDR3 libraries. The published analysis was carried out like this. immunoSEQ Analyzer 3.0 was used for export and quality control, with R Bioconductor and Immunarch used for downstream analyses. Only productive rearrangements in the normalized downsampled data set went into calculating the repertoire metrics. Clonotypes larger than 5 templates in the normalized cohort were defined as pathologically expanded. The Inverse Simpson Index was used to measure repertoire diversity. To capture all clonotypes, the CMV-specificity analyses were run on the non-normalized data set. Not all clones reach the TCRdb copy of this immuneACCESS table, which keeps in-frame sequences only. Checked studies attribute under half of the gap to unresolved V genes and leave the rest unexplained. V and J calls and clone size are those listed in that table; D and trimming were worked out from the DNA. The sample table contains 4,500 to 6,500 clones; only one count was recorded for approximately 81% of them. More than 3.5% of the sample comes from the top ten.

The time point label, as the study defines it: recipient sample about 28 days before transplant, after cytoreduction. Blood samples were obtained from recipients approximately 28 days before transplant and at days 30, 100 and 180 after transplant. Nuclei Lysis Solution was used to extract genomic DNA from fresh or cryopreserved unfractionated peripheral blood mononuclear cells. About this clone: Its cognate antigen has yet to be identified. Base-call qualities are not available, and no considerably larger clone is one nucleotide away.

The clonotype originates from a man aged 60 to 75 with acute myeloid leukemia. Some clones in this sample may be carry-over from other donors' samples. The sequence is built from TRBV18 and TRBJ2-2, and the D gene may be TRBD2, 6 bases matching. This material consisted of peripheral blood mononuclear cells, taken before stem cell transplant. Here is the DNA: TGTGCCAGCTCACCTCTTAGCGGTTGGAGCACCGGGGAGCTGTTTTTT. It translates to CASSPLSGWSTGELFF.